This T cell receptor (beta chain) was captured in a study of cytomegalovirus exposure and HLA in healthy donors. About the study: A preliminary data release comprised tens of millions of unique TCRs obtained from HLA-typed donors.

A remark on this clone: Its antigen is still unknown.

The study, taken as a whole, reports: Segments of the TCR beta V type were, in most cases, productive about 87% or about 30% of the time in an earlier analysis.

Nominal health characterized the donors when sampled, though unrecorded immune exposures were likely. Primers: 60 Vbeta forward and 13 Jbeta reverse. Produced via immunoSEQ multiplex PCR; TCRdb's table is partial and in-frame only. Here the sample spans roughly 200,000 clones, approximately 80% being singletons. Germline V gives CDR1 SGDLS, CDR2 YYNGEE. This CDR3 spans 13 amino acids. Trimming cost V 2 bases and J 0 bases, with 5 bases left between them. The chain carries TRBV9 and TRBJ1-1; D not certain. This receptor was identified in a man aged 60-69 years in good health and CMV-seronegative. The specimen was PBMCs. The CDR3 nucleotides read TGTGCCAGCAGCGTCCAGGTGAACACTGAAGCTTTCTTT. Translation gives CASSVQVNTEAFF. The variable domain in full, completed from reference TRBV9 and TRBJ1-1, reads DSGVTQTPKHLITATGQRVTLRCSPRSGDLSVYWYQQSLDQGLQFLIQYYNGEERAKGNILERFSAQQFPDLHSELNLSSLELGDSALYFCASSVQVNTEAFFGQGTRLTVV.